The next 28 T cell receptor beta chains were all read from a single sample in a study of identical twins. TCRdb reanalysed the 5' RACE reads using MiXCR and keeps one entry per CDR3 protein. The sample consists of around 300,000 distinct CDR3 sequences, about 8.9% of them appearing once. This same sample was also taken into another study, of yellow fever vaccine responses in identical twins.

The sample comprised memory (CD45RO+) T cells sorted from blood. These receptor sequences come from a woman between 18 and 30 years old in good health.

The genes are TRBV19 and TRBJ2-5; 10 positions agree with TRBD1. The germline CDR1 and CDR2 sequences are LNHDA and SQIVND (reference sequence). V lost 7 bases, J lost 5 bases, and 10 bases stayed unmatched. The CDR3 runs 15 residues. Here the CDR3 DNA reads TGTGCCAGTAAAATGACAGGGGGCCGATCGGAGACCCAGTACTTC. Residues: CASKMTGGRSETQYF.

This clonotype was seen ten or more times. V usage is TRBV5-6 and J usage is TRBJ1-5, with D uncertain. The germline V gene encodes CDR1 SGHDT and CDR2 YYEEEE. The V and J ends lost 0 bases and 5 bases respectively, with 6 bases between them. CDR3 length: 13 amino acids. This chain's CDR3 is CASSLDRDQPQHF. The CDR3, as DNA: TGTGCCAGCAGCTTGGATCGTGATCAGCCCCAGCATTTT.

This clonotype was seen a handful of times. The rearrangement joins TRBV25-1 to TRBJ2-2; unclear D gene. This CDR3 is built from 12 residues. CDR1 is MGHDK, CDR2 SYGVNS, per germline. The ends were cut back, 7 bases at V and 4 bases at J, with 7 bases in the middle. The CDR3 sequence is CASTVGTGELFF. CDR3 in DNA: TGTGCCAGCACAGTGGGCACCGGGGAGCTGTTTTTT.

As concerns this clonotype: A clone one base away is much larger, so this may be a read error. The CDR3 sequence: CACSSSRLAGETSRETQYF. CDR3 nucleotide sequence: TGTGCCTGCAGTTCGTCGAGACTAGCGGGGGAGACGTCCAGGGAGACCCAGTACTTC. The rearrangement links TRBV12-3 or TRBV12-4 to TRBJ2-5; 12 positions agree with TRBD2. CDR3 length: 19 amino acids.

This CDR3 reads CSSRDPLAGGQADTQYF. CDR3 nucleotide sequence: TGCAGCTCTAGAGATCCTCTAGCGGGGGGGCAAGCAGATACGCAGTATTTT. The genes are TRBV20-1 and TRBJ2-3, with TRBD2 identical over 12 bases. This CDR3 spans 17 amino acids. Germline assignment: CDR1 DFQATT and CDR2 SNEGSKA (reference sequence).

This clonotype was counted at least ten times. The CDR3 sequence: CASSPLVGGDNEQFF. The CDR3 coding sequence is TGTGCCAGCTCACCACTGGTGGGGGGCGACAATGAGCAGTTCTTC. V usage is TRBV18 and J usage is TRBJ2-1; either TRBD1 or TRBD2 may fit D (6 bases each). V lost 1 base and J 5 bases, leaving 12 bases between the germline ends. Germline V gene data show CDR1 as KGHSH and CDR2 as LQKENI. The CDR3 totals 15 residues.

This clonotype has at least ten counts. The chain recombines TRBV3-1 with TRBJ2-2; 9 positions match TRBD2. CDR3 size: 16 residues. V gave up 1 base and J gave up 5 bases; unmatched junction bases: 5. Germline V gene lookup returns CDR1 LGHDT and CDR2 YNNKEL (reference sequence). CDR3 sequence (DNA): TGTGCCAGCAGCCAAGTCGGGACTAGCCGGACCGGGGAGCTGTTTTTT. Translated, it gives CASSQVGTSRTGELFF.

The rearrangement joins TRBV3-1 to TRBJ2-5; possibly TRBD1 or TRBD2 for D (5 bases each). The CDR3 covers 15 residues. CDR1 and CDR2 (germline): LGHDT, YNNKEL (reference sequence). Deletions cut 2 bases from V and 5 bases from J, with 15 bases between. The CDR3 bases are TGTGCCAGCAGCCAAACACCGACGGGGCTGGAGACCCAGTACTTC. Its translation: CASSQTPTGLETQYF.

This clonotype was counted only a few times. The V call is TRBV5-1, the J call TRBJ2-3; 7 bases match TRBD1. Germline CDR1 is SGHRS and CDR2 is YFSETQ. This CDR3 contains 17 residues. The V gene end was trimmed by 0 bases and the J gene end by 6 bases; junction bases not matched to a gene: 13. CDR3 sequence reads: CASSLDWTGHPGDTQYF. In nucleotides, the CDR3 is TGCGCCAGCAGCTTGGATTGGACAGGTCACCCAGGGGATACGCAGTATTTT.

This clonotype was counted only a few times. The chain is built from TRBV12-5 and TRBJ2-1, with D unresolved. V was clipped by 1 base and J by 6 bases, with 13 bases between them. This CDR3 is 15 amino acids long. The germline gives CDR1 LGHNT, CDR2 FRNRAP. CDR3 bases: TGTGCTAGTGGTTTGGGTCCTCCGGGCCCCAATGAGCAGTTCTTC. Amino acids: CASGLGPPGPNEQFF.

The rearrangement links TRBV9 to TRBJ2-3; a weak D match, TRBD2 (6 bases). Between the trimmed V and J ends, which lost 4 bases and 1 base, there was a span of 16 bases. Germline V lookup: CDR1 SGDLS, CDR2 YYNGEE. The CDR3 runs 16 residues. CDR3 bases: TGTGCCAGCAGCTTTAGACGGGGGATTGGCACAGATACGCAGTATTTT. Protein sequence: CASSFRRGIGTDTQYF.

The J gene is TRBJ2-5, the V gene TRBV5-5, with D possibly TRBD1 on 5 matching bases. The V and J ends lost 0 bases and 5 bases respectively, with 8 bases between them. Germline CDR1 is SGHKS and CDR2 is YYEKEE (reference sequence). CDR3 length equals 13 residues. CDR3 amino acids: CASSLAGSETQYF. CDR3 coding DNA: TGTGCCAGCAGCTTGGCAGGGTCCGAGACCCAGTACTTC.

The chain uses TRBV7-3 and TRBJ2-1; 10 bases match TRBD1. The CDR3 consists of 20 residues. J was trimmed by 7 bases and V by 5 bases; bases with no gene match: 23. In germline, CDR1 is SGHTA, CDR2 FQGTGA. The CDR3 reads CASSPGTGEKAGVSWNEQFF. In DNA form, the CDR3 reads TGTGCCAGCAGCCCGGGGACAGGGGAGAAGGCGGGAGTATCGTGGAATGAGCAGTTCTTC. Based on the CDR3 plus reference TRBV7-3 and TRBJ2-1, the full variable domain is GAGVSQTPSNKVTEKGKYVELRCDPISGHTALYWYRQSLGQGPEFLIYFQGTGAADDSGLPNDRFFAVRPEGSVSTLKIQRTERGDSAVYLCASSPGTGEKAGVSWNEQFFGPGTRLTVL.

This clonotype was seen at least ten times. The chain links TRBV5-6 to TRBJ2-1, with D unresolved. V shed 0 bases and J shed 12 bases, with 7 bases lying between them. The germline CDR1 and CDR2 sequences are SGHDT and YYEEEE. The CDR3 contains 11 residues. The CDR3 here is CASSLGPGQFF. CDR3 DNA: TGTGCCAGCAGCTTGGGGCCCGGGCAGTTCTTC.

This clonotype has at least ten counts. This chain links TRBV7-9 with TRBJ2-1; D perhaps matches TRBD1 (6 bases). This CDR3 region has 13 residues. V gave up 7 bases and J gave up 7 bases, with 14 bases separating them. The germline V gene encodes CDR1 SEHNR and CDR2 FQNEAQ (reference sequence). CDR3 nucleotide sequence: TGTGCCAGCACCAAACCGCAGGGGAATGAGCAGTTCTTC. Protein: CASTKPQGNEQFF.

The V and J genes are TRBV6-1 and TRBJ1-5, with D possibly being TRBD1 (5 bases). V shed 3 bases and J shed 6 bases, with 15 bases lying between them. The CDR3 has 15 amino acids. From germline, CDR1 is MNHNS and CDR2 SASEGT. CDR3 amino acids: CASSDSHLGGQPQHF. The CDR3 coding sequence is TGTGCCAGCAGTGATTCCCATCTGGGGGGTCAGCCCCAGCATTTT.

This clonotype was seen more than once but under ten times. This likely comes from a read error, as the CDR3 has no conserved phenylalanine or tryptophan at its end. It is unclear where the CDR3 begins or ends on the DNA, so no DNA is shown, and the CDR3 is as TCRdb lists it. The rearrangement joins TRBV9 to TRBJ2-7; the table names TRBD2, a call not compared with the DNA. The CDR3 region is 11 residues in length, termini included. Germline V lookup: CDR1 SGDLS, CDR2 YYNGEE. The CDR3 here is CASSVGGRGDG.

This clonotype came up once. The chain carries TRBV11-2 and TRBJ2-1; no clear D gene. Trimming cost V 0 bases and J 0 bases, with 6 bases left between them. This CDR3 spans 15 amino acids. Germline CDR1 SGHAT, CDR2 FQNNGV. The CDR3, as DNA: TGTGCCAGCAGCTTAGATTACGGCTCCTACAATGAGCAGTTCTTC. This codes for CASSLDYGSYNEQFF.

The chain recombines TRBV9 with TRBJ2-3; D is perhaps TRBD1 (5 bases). The CDR3 is 19 amino acids. Germline V gives CDR1 SGDLS, CDR2 YYNGEE. The germline V and J ends were trimmed by 0 bases and 2 bases, with 22 bases remaining between them. CDR3 DNA: TGTGCCAGCAGCGTAGAGGAAGGGGTCGAACAAAAGGACACAGATACGCAGTATTTT. This translates into CASSVEEGVEQKDTDTQYF. Full variable domain (outside the CDR3, taken from reference TRBV9 and TRBJ2-3): DSGVTQTPKHLITATGQRVTLRCSPRSGDLSVYWYQQSLDQGLQFLIQYYNGEERAKGNILERFSAQQFPDLHSELNLSSLELGDSALYFCASSVEEGVEQKDTDTQYFGPGTRLTVL.

This clonotype has a handful of counts. V and J are TRBV24-1 and TRBJ1-2, with TRBD1 matching over 7 bases. Trimming took 1 base from V and 8 from J; bases not matched to a gene: 9. Germline lookup yields CDR1 KGHDR and CDR2 SFDVKD. The length of the CDR3 is 15 residues. CDR3 loop: CATSDFGQGEDGYTF. The CDR3 DNA reads TGTGCCACCAGTGATTTTGGCCAGGGGGAGGACGGCTACACCTTC.

At least ten counts were recorded for this clonotype. The chain links TRBV12-3 or TRBV12-4 to TRBJ2-2; 12 bases match TRBD1. The CDR3 runs to 17 residues. V shed 6 bases, J shed 8 bases, and the junction held 13 bases outside the gene matches. In DNA, the CDR3 is TGTGCCAGCAGCCTTGCCGTTGGGACAGGGGGCCGGGGGGAGCTGTTTTTT. Amino acids: CASSLAVGTGGRGELFF.

Ten or more counts support this clonotype. V is TRBV28 and J is TRBJ2-7; TRBD1 aligns across 8 bases. Germline V gene sequence: CDR1 MDHEN, CDR2 SYDVKM. Trimming at V came to 4 bases and at J to 7 bases, leaving 6 bases not matched to a gene. CDR3 length: 13 amino acids. The CDR3 protein is CASSSQGAWEQYV. CDR3 bases: TGTGCCAGCAGTTCCCAGGGGGCTTGGGAGCAGTACGTC.

The sample holds a few counts of this clonotype. The chain employs TRBV6-1 and TRBJ2-1; D is perhaps TRBD1 (6 bases). This CDR3 region has 15 residues. Germline values: CDR1 MNHNS, CDR2 SASEGT. The V gene lost 3 bases and the J gene lost 8 bases, with 17 bases spanning the gap. The CDR3 is CASSEGETYRDEQFF. The CDR3 bases are TGTGCCAGCAGTGAGGGGGAGACGTACAGGGATGAGCAGTTCTTC.

The V gene is TRBV2, the J gene TRBJ2-2, with D maybe TRBD2 (5 bases). Germline V gene data show CDR1 as SNHLY and CDR2 as FYNNEI. The CDR3 totals 16 residues. Trimming removed 4 bases at V and 4 bases at J, with 16 bases between. CDR3: CASSGDNSGGTGELFF. For the CDR3, the DNA is TGTGCCAGCAGTGGAGATAACAGTGGAGGCACCGGGGAGCTGTTTTTT.

This clonotype was counted at least ten times. The chain combines TRBV10-3 with TRBJ2-1, with TRBD2 as a possible D gene (6 bases). Trimming took off 4 bases at V and 0 bases at J, with 10 bases between the two ends. The CDR3 totals 15 residues. Germline V lookup: CDR1 ENHRY, CDR2 SYGVKD. CDR3 loop: CAISGGESSYNEQFF. In DNA form, the CDR3 reads TGTGCCATCAGTGGGGGGGAGAGCTCCTACAATGAGCAGTTCTTC.

V and J are TRBV4-2 and TRBJ2-1, with D perhaps given as TRBD1 or TRBD2 (6 bases each). This CDR3 is built from 16 residues. V lost 0 bases, J lost 5 bases, and 14 bases lay in between. Looked up from germline, CDR1 is LGHNA and CDR2 is YNFKEQ. The CDR3 protein is CASSQDMGGGHNEQFF. Here the CDR3 DNA reads TGTGCCAGCAGCCAAGATATGGGGGGCGGTCACAATGAGCAGTTCTTC.

This clonotype was seen a handful of times. V usage is TRBV19 and J usage is TRBJ2-7; a weak D match, TRBD1 (5 bases). Germline V lookup: CDR1 LNHDA, CDR2 SQIVND (reference sequence). V lost 6 bases, J lost 3 bases, and 21 bases lay in between. The CDR3 runs 16 residues. The CDR3 loop reads CASRPRGRVFLYEQYV. The CDR3 DNA follows: TGTGCCAGTAGGCCAAGGGGCAGGGTGTTCCTCTACGAGCAGTACGTC.

The sample holds a few counts of this clonotype. The chain employs TRBV29-1 and TRBJ1-1; D unclear. The CDR3 has 11 amino acids. Trimming cost V 8 bases and J 0 bases, with 7 bases left between them. In germline, CDR1 is SQVTM, CDR2 ANQGSEA. The CDR3 protein is CSTGLNTEAFF. DNA of the CDR3: TGCAGCACGGGCTTGAACACTGAAGCTTTCTTT.